This T cell receptor (beta chain) was obtained from a study of cytomegalovirus exposure and HLA in healthy donors. Study as a whole: Of over 350 genotyped donors, roughly 81% grouped in the Caucasian-associated ancestry cluster. Findings and limits, study-wide: Cytomegalovirus association was listed for about 180 TCR beta chains.

The study ran its PCR with 60 Vbeta and 13 Jbeta primers. Sequenced by immunoSEQ multiplex PCR; TCRdb stores in-frame clones only, minus some. The sample includes 200,000 to 250,000 clones, 75% to 85% of them seen just once. Of note for this clone: Its antigen remains unknown.

From germline, CDR1 is LNHNV and CDR2 YYDKDF (reference sequence). J was trimmed by 0 bases and V by 5 bases; bases with no gene match: 6. This CDR3 is 15 amino acids long. Sequenced input: PBMCs. This TCR came from a woman aged 55-70 years in good health and CMV-seropositive. This chain links TRBV15 with TRBJ1-1, with 7 bases identical to TRBD1. CDR3 sequence reads: CATSEGQLMNTEAFF. The CDR3 DNA sequence: TGTGCCACCAGCGAGGGACAGCTCATGAACACTGAAGCTTTCTTT.